The 30 T cell receptor beta chains in this list originate from one sample, sequenced in a study of cytomegalovirus exposure and HLA in healthy donors. A multiplex PCR was run with 60 Vbeta primers and 13 Jbeta primers. The assay was immunoSEQ multiplex PCR, and TCRdb's table has in-frame clones only and misses some. The table has about 170,000 clones, under 80% seen once; the top ten hold around 2.9%. The sequenced sample was PBMCs. These receptors were taken from a man between 40 and 49 years old in good health and CMV-seronegative.

The chain has TRBV7-3 and TRBJ2-1; TRBD1 matches at 8 bases. The V gene end was trimmed by 6 bases and the J gene end by 6 bases; junction bases not matched to a gene: 10. CDR3 length equals 15 residues. CDR1 is SGHTA and CDR2 is FQGTGA in the germline V gene. CDR3 nucleotide sequence: TGTGCCAGCAGTCTCGGACAGGGATCTTTCAATGAGCAGTTCTTC. This translates into CASSLGQGSFNEQFF.

This clone occurred once. The chain has TRBV5-1 and TRBJ2-7; 12 positions match TRBD2. This CDR3 contains 17 residues. With V trimmed by 6 bases and J by 1 base, 11 bases remained unmatched. Germline V CDR1 and CDR2: SGHRS, YFSETQ. The CDR3 sequence: CASNLGLAGGPSYEQYF. In nucleotides, the CDR3 is TGCGCCAGCAATCTAGGTCTAGCGGGGGGGCCTTCCTACGAGCAGTACTTC.

V gene TRBV11-3 combines with J gene TRBJ1-1, with 9 bases fitting TRBD1. Trimming took 4 bases from V and 7 from J; bases not matched to a gene: 10. This CDR3 is 15 amino acids long. Germline lookup yields CDR1 SGHNT and CDR2 YENEEA. CDR3 in amino acids: CASSYQGQGIYEAFF. Here the CDR3 DNA reads TGTGCCAGCAGCTACCAGGGACAGGGAATTTATGAAGCTTTCTTT.

The gene calls are TRBV19 and TRBJ2-4; D not certain. This CDR3 is built from 18 residues. Per the germline V gene, CDR1 is LNHDA and CDR2 is SQIVND (reference sequence). Trimming took off 5 bases at V and 0 bases at J, with 20 bases between the two ends. CDR3 sequence reads: CASSFGGSVTPAKNIQYF. CDR3 DNA: TGTGCCAGTAGTTTCGGTGGCAGCGTCACGCCAGCCAAAAACATTCAGTACTTC.

This clone was seen just once. This chain connects TRBV11-1 to TRBJ2-3; 9 bases fit TRBD1. With V trimmed by 5 bases and J by 6 bases, 9 bases remained unmatched. CDR3 size: 15 residues. Germline assignment: CDR1 SGHAT and CDR2 FQDESV (reference sequence). As DNA, the CDR3 is TGTGCCAGCAGCATTGGGGACAGGGCTGGGGATACGCAGTATTTT. This codes for CASSIGDRAGDTQYF.

The rearrangement links TRBV18 to TRBJ2-2; 7 bases map to TRBD1. V was clipped by 6 bases and J by 8 bases; unmatched bases: 12. Germline loops: CDR1 KGHSH, CDR2 LQKENI. This CDR3 contains 15 residues. The CDR3 region has the DNA TGTGCCAGCTCTCCGGGACAGATTCAGACAGGGGAGCTGTTTTTT. It translates to CASSPGQIQTGELFF.

The chain uses TRBV5-1 and TRBJ2-1; 7 bases are a match to TRBD2. The CDR3 extends over 16 amino acids. Germline CDR1 SGHRS, CDR2 YFSETQ. V shed 1 base and J 6 bases; nucleotides not matched to a gene: 10. The CDR3 region is CASSLYASREGNEQFF. As DNA, the CDR3 is TGCGCCAGCAGCTTGTACGCCTCAAGGGAGGGCAATGAGCAGTTCTTC.

The V gene is TRBV20-1, the J gene TRBJ1-1, with 8 nucleotides matching TRBD1. Losses at the gene ends were 1 base for V and 11 bases for J; bases not matched to a gene: 0. Germline CDR1 and CDR2: DFQATT and SNEGSKA (reference sequence). There are 10 residues in the CDR3. The CDR3: CSARGQGAFF. In DNA, the CDR3 is TGCAGTGCTAGAGGACAGGGGGCTTTCTTT.

V is TRBV7-9 and J is TRBJ2-2, with no clear D. This CDR3 is 14 amino acids long. CDR1 is SEHNR, CDR2 FQNEAQ, per germline (reference sequence). The V end lost 1 base, the J end lost 0 bases, and 3 bases lay between the germline ends. CDR3: CASSLGANTGELFF. The CDR3, as DNA: TGTGCCAGCAGCTTAGGAGCGAACACCGGGGAGCTGTTTTTT.

J is TRBJ2-1 and V is TRBV2; 14 bases map to TRBD2. Germline trimming cut 5 bases from V and 0 bases from J; bases unmatched to any gene: 15. Germline V gene lookup returns CDR1 SNHLY and CDR2 FYNNEI. The CDR3 spans 21 residues. CDR3 sequence reads: CASSFFLRLAGGPHSYNEQFF. The CDR3 coding sequence is TGTGCCAGCAGTTTTTTCCTCCGACTAGCGGGAGGGCCCCACTCCTACAATGAGCAGTTCTTC.

This chain links TRBV4-2 with TRBJ2-5; TRBD1 matches at 7 bases. The J call is in doubt because the DNA end fits TRBJ2-7 better. CDR3 length equals 15 residues. Germline V gene lookup returns CDR1 LGHNA and CDR2 YNFKEQ. Here the CDR3 DNA reads TGTGCCAGCAGCCAAGGACAGGGTATGGACTACGAGCAGTACTTC. Its protein product is CASSQGQGMDYEQYF.

The V and J genes are TRBV21-1 and TRBJ1-1; the listed D gene, TRBD1, was not tested against the DNA. TRBV21-1 is given as a pseudogene. The CDR3 has 16 amino acids. The CDR3 protein is CASSEDRGHQGTEAFF. The DNA of the CDR3 is TGTGCCAGCAGCGAGGACAGGGGGCATCAGGGCACTGAAGCTTTCTTT.

The chain combines TRBV18 with TRBJ2-1; 7 positions agree with TRBD2. With 4 bases clipped from V and 8 bases from J, the junction kept 8 bases outside the gene matches. Germline V gives CDR1 KGHSH, CDR2 LQKENI. This CDR3 has 14 amino acids. DNA for the CDR3: TGTGCCAGCTCACAAGCGGGACTAAGGGATGAGCAGTTCTTC. It translates to CASSQAGLRDEQFF.

The chain has TRBV19 and TRBJ1-1; D remains unclear. This CDR3 contains 16 residues. V was shortened by 7 bases and J by 0 bases, with 18 bases between the two germline ends. Germline V gene data show CDR1 as LNHDA and CDR2 as SQIVND (reference sequence). The chain's CDR3 is CASTRGRSVMNTEAFF. The CDR3 DNA reads TGTGCCAGTACCCGTGGGCGCAGTGTCATGAACACTGAAGCTTTCTTT.

The J gene is TRBJ2-6, the V gene TRBV29-1; 7 bases agree with TRBD2. The V gene end was trimmed by 4 bases and the J gene end by 1 base; junction bases not matched to a gene: 10. This CDR3 has 17 amino acids. From germline, CDR1 is SQVTM and CDR2 ANQGSEA. CDR3 coding DNA: TGCAGCGTTGTCGGGGGGATTTCTGGGTCTGGGGCCAACGTCCTGACTTTC. Translated: CSVVGGISGSGANVLTF.

The V gene is TRBV5-1, the J gene TRBJ2-7; TRBD1 matches at 8 bases. The CDR3 has 14 amino acids. The ends lost 2 bases at V and 3 bases at J; junction bases unmatched: 4. Per germline, CDR1 SGHRS and CDR2 YFSETQ. CDR3 nucleotides: TGCGCCAGCAGCTTTGGGACAGGCCGCTACGAGCAGTACTTC. It encodes CASSFGTGRYEQYF. The variable domain in full, with the rest retrieved from reference TRBV5-1 and TRBJ2-7, is KAGVTQTPRYLIKTRGQQVTLSCSPISGHRSVSWYQQTPGQGLQFLFEYFSETQRNKGNFPGRFSGRQFSNSRSEMNVSTLELGDSALYLCASSFGTGRYEQYFGPGTRLTVT.

The chain joins TRBV10-2 to TRBJ1-6; maybe TRBD1 (6 bases). The V and J ends lost 7 bases and 10 bases respectively, with 20 bases between them. The CDR3 covers 15 residues. Germline CDR1 is WSHSY and CDR2 is SAAADI. CDR3 loop: CASTQTGGAGSPLHF. CDR3 DNA sequence: TGCGCCAGCACTCAAACGGGGGGCGCGGGGTCACCCCTCCACTTT.

The rearrangement uses TRBV9 and TRBJ2-5; TRBD2 matches 10 bases. The J segment lost 2 bases and the V segment lost 2 bases, leaving 6 bases of the junction unmatched. The CDR3 is 16 amino acids. Germline CDR1 and CDR2: SGDLS and YYNGEE. The CDR3 region has the DNA TGTGCCAGCAGCGTCGCCTCTAGCGGGGGACAAGAGACCCAGTACTTC. It yields the protein CASSVASSGGQETQYF. Looking up the rest from reference TRBV9 and TRBJ2-5 gives the full variable domain: DSGVTQTPKHLITATGQRVTLRCSPRSGDLSVYWYQQSLDQGLQFLIQYYNGEERAKGNILERFSAQQFPDLHSELNLSSLELGDSALYFCASSVASSGGQETQYFGPGTRLLVL.

J is TRBJ2-5 and V is TRBV7-2, with a weak D call TRBD2 (6 bases). The CDR3 loop spans 15 amino acids. With 5 bases removed from V and 1 base from J, the gap between germline ends came to 14 bases. Germline V gene lookup returns CDR1 SGHTA and CDR2 FQGNSA. The CDR3 nucleotides read TGTGCCAGCAGCCCCATCGCGGGAATCCAAGAGACCCAGTACTTC. Translation: CASSPIAGIQETQYF. Variable domain in full (rest from reference TRBV7-2 and TRBJ2-5): GAGVSQSPSNKVTEKGKDVELRCDPISGHTALYWYRQSLGQGLEFLIYFQGNSAPDKSGLPSDRFSAERTGGSVSTLTIQRTQQEDSAVYLCASSPIAGIQETQYFGPGTRLLVL.

V usage is TRBV19 and J usage is TRBJ2-3, with D perhaps matching TRBD1 (5 bases). The germline V and J ends were trimmed by 5 bases and 1 base, with 10 bases remaining between them. The CDR3 is 14 amino acids. In germline, CDR1 is LNHDA, CDR2 SQIVND (reference sequence). The CDR3 spells CASSSTGGTDTQYF. CDR3 nucleotide sequence: TGTGCCAGTAGTTCCACAGGAGGCACAGATACGCAGTATTTT.

The genes are TRBV5-1 and TRBJ2-3; D is uncertain. Looked up from germline, CDR1 is SGHRS and CDR2 is YFSETQ. The germline V and J ends were trimmed by 4 bases and 3 bases, with 15 bases remaining between them. The CDR3 consists of 15 residues. CDR3 protein: CASSLNHPGTDTQYF. The CDR3, as DNA: TGCGCCAGCAGCCTAAACCACCCCGGGACAGATACGCAGTATTTT.

The rearrangement uses TRBV27 and TRBJ2-3, with 9 nucleotides matching TRBD2. CDR1 is MNHEY, CDR2 SMNVEV, per germline (reference sequence). The CDR3 is made up of 17 amino acids. The V gene end was trimmed by 6 bases and the J gene end by 5 bases; junction bases not matched to a gene: 15. In DNA, the CDR3 is TGTGCCAGCAGCCCATACCCAAGACTAGCGGCCCAAGATACGCAGTATTTT. This encodes CASSPYPRLAAQDTQYF.

V gene TRBV6-5 combines with J gene TRBJ2-1, with 10 bases that match TRBD2. The CDR3 covers 16 residues. V lost 2 bases and J lost 4; bases outside the gene matches: 5. The germline V gene has CDR1 MNHEY and CDR2 SVGAGI. CDR3 region: CASSYEASGGYNEQFF. The CDR3 DNA sequence: TGTGCCAGCAGTTACGAGGCTAGCGGGGGATACAATGAGCAGTTCTTC.

The V and J genes are TRBV4-2 and TRBJ1-2; perhaps TRBD1 as D (6 bases). CDR1 LGHNA and CDR2 YNFKEQ come from the germline V gene. The CDR3 contains 17 residues. Trimming cost V 2 bases and J 7 bases, with 23 bases left between them. CDR3 DNA: TGTGCCAGCAGCCAATCGAAGCTGGGACAAGAGCTGCTTGGCTACACCTTC. This encodes CASSQSKLGQELLGYTF.

This clone was picked up a small number of times. The V and J genes are TRBV7-2 and TRBJ2-7; tentative D call: TRBD2 (5 bases). CDR1 is SGHTA, CDR2 FQGNSA, per germline. The CDR3 is 15 residues long. V gave up 1 base and J gave up 0 bases, with 10 bases separating them. The CDR3: CASSLGPGSSYEQYF. The CDR3 nucleotides read TGTGCCAGCAGCTTAGGGCCGGGAAGCTCCTACGAGCAGTACTTC.

In its sample, this clone was seen once. The V gene is TRBV7-7, the J gene TRBJ2-3; D unresolved. The CDR3 contains 15 residues. The V end was cut by 1 base, the J end by 1 base, with 9 bases between. Germline values: CDR1 SSHAT, CDR2 FNYEAQ (reference sequence). DNA for the CDR3: TGTGCCAGCAGCTTAGGCGCGGCAGGCACAGATACGCAGTATTTT. Encoded protein: CASSLGAAGTDTQYF.

The chain uses TRBV7-2 and TRBJ2-1, with 7 nucleotides matching TRBD2. Germline assignment: CDR1 SGHTA and CDR2 FQGNSA. The CDR3 length is 15 residues. V dropped 4 bases and J dropped 3; count of bases not matched to a gene: 6. The CDR3 coding sequence is TGTGCCAGCAGCTCCACCGGGACTAACTACAATGAGCAGTTCTTC. Translating it yields CASSSTGTNYNEQFF.

The chain carries TRBV5-1 and TRBJ1-1, with a weak D call TRBD1 (5 bases). Trimming removed 4 bases at V and 1 base at J, with 20 bases between. The CDR3 is 17 amino acids. CDR1 is SGHRS and CDR2 is YFSETQ in the germline V gene. CDR3 DNA: TGCGCCAGCAGCCTGGGACCTGGGGCGGGGACGAACACTGAAGCTTTCTTT. Amino acids: CASSLGPGAGTNTEAFF.

A few counts support this clone. The chain joins TRBV15 to TRBJ2-2, with 7 bases matching TRBD2. The CDR3 is 18 amino acids. J gave up 3 bases and V 3 bases, and 13 bases lay outside the gene matches. Germline V gene data show CDR1 as LNHNV and CDR2 as YYDKDF (reference sequence). The CDR3 sequence is CATSSPFTPAGDTGELFF. The CDR3 region has the DNA TGTGCCACCAGCAGTCCGTTTACCCCTGCGGGGGACACCGGGGAGCTGTTTTTT. The full variable domain, its missing parts supplied by reference TRBV15 and TRBJ2-2, is DAMVIQNPRYQVTQFGKPVTLSCSQTLNHNVMYWYQQKSSQAPKLLFHYYDKDFNNEADTPDNFQSRRPNTSFCFLDIRSPGLGDTAMYLCATSSPFTPAGDTGELFFGEGSRLTVL.

This chain links TRBV29-1 with TRBJ2-5, with D tentatively TRBD2 (5 bases). CDR3 size: 13 residues. Trimming removed 3 bases at V and 6 bases at J, with 14 bases between. In germline, CDR1 is SQVTM, CDR2 ANQGSEA. As DNA, the CDR3 is TGCAGCGTTGACCCCCGGGGTTCTCAGACCCAGTACTTC. This encodes CSVDPRGSQTQYF.